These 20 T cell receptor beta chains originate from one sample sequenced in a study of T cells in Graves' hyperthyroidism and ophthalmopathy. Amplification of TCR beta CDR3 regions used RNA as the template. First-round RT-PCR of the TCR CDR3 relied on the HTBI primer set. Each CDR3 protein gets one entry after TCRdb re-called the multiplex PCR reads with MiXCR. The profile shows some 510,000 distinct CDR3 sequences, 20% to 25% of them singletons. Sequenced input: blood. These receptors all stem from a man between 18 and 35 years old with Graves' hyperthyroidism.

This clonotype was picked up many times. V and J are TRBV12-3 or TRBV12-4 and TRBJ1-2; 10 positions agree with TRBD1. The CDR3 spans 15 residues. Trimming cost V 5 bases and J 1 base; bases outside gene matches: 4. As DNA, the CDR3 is TGTGCCAGCAGTCTGAGGGACAGGGGTAACTATGGCTACACCTTC. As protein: CASSLRDRGNYGYTF.

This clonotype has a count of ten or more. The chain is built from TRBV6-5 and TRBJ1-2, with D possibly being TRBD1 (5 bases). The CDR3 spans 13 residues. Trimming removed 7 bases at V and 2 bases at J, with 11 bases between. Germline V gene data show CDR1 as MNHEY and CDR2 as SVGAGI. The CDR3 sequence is CASTGGGNYGYTF. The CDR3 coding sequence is TGTGCCAGCACCGGCGGGGGGAACTATGGCTACACCTTC.

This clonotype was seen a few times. CDR3 loop: CASTLDGGQTPNTEAFF. The CDR3 nucleotides are TGTGCCAGCACCCTAGATGGGGGCCAAACCCCAAACACTGAAGCTTTCTTT. The chain is built from TRBV11-1 and TRBJ1-1; a weak D match, TRBD1 (6 bases). Trimming stripped 7 bases from V and 2 bases from J, with 23 bases between. The germline V gene encodes CDR1 SGHAT and CDR2 FQDESV (reference sequence). The CDR3 is made up of 17 amino acids. The full variable domain, with the rest looked up from reference TRBV11-1 and TRBJ1-1, is EAEVAQSPRYKITEKSQAVAFWCDPISGHATLYWYRQILGQGPELLVQFQDESVVDDSQLPKDRFSAERLKGVDSTLKIQPAELGDSAMYLCASTLDGGQTPNTEAFFGQGTRLTVV.

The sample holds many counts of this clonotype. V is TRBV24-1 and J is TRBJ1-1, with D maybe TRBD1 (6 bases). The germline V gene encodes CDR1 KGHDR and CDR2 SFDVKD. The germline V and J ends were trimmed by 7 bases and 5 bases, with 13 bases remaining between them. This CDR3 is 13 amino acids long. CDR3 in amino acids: CATRRAGDTEAFF. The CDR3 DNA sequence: TGTGCCACCAGGAGAGCAGGGGATACTGAAGCTTTCTTT.

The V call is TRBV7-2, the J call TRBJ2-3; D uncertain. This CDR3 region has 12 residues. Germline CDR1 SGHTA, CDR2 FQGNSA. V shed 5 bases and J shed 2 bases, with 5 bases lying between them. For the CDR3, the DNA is TGTGCCAGCAGCCCCCACACAGATACGCAGTATTTT. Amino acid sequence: CASSPHTDTQYF.

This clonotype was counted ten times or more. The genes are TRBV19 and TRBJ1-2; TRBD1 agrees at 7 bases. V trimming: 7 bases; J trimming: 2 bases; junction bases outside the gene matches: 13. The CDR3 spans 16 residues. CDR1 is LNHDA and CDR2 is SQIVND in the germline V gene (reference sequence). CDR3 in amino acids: CASMGHQQGTNYGYTF. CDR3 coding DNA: TGTGCCAGTATGGGGCATCAACAGGGGACCAACTATGGCTACACCTTC.

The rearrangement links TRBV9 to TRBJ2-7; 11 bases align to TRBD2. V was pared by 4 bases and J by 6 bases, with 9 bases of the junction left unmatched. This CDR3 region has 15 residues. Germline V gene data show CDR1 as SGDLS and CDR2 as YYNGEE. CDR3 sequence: CASSLSGGASGEQYF. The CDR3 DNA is TGTGCCAGCAGCCTTAGCGGGGGGGCCAGCGGCGAGCAGTACTTC.

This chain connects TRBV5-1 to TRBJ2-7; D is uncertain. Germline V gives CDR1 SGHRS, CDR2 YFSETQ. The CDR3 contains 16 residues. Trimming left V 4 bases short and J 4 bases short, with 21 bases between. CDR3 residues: CASSATATSFYYEQYF. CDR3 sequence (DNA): TGCGCCAGCAGCGCTACAGCAACAAGCTTCTATTACGAGCAGTACTTC. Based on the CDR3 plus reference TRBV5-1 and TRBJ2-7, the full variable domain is KAGVTQTPRYLIKTRGQQVTLSCSPISGHRSVSWYQQTPGQGLQFLFEYFSETQRNKGNFPGRFSGRQFSNSRSEMNVSTLELGDSALYLCASSATATSFYYEQYFGPGTRLTVT.

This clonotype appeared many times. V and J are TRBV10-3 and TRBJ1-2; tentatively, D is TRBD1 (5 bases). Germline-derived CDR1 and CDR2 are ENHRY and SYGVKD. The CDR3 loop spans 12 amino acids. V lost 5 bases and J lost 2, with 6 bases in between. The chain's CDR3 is CAISWGNYGYTF. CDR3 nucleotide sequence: TGTGCCATCAGTTGGGGGAACTATGGCTACACCTTC.

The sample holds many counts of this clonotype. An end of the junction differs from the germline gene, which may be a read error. The chain's CDR3 is CASSLGSVVPETQYF. In DNA form, the CDR3 reads TGTGCTAGCAGCTTAGGTAGCGTAGTACCAGAGACCCAGTACTTC. The chain uses TRBV7-7 and TRBJ2-5; tentatively, D is TRBD2 (5 bases). The germline CDR1 and CDR2 sequences are SSHAT and FNYEAQ (reference sequence). The CDR3 is 15 amino acids.

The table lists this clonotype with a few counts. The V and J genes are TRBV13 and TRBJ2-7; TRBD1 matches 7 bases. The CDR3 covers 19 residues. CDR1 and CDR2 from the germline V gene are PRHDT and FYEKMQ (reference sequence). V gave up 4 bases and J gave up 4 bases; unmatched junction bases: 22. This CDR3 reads CASSSGTAPFEGAAYEQYF. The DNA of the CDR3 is TGTGCCAGCAGCTCCGGGACAGCGCCATTCGAAGGGGCTGCTTACGAGCAGTACTTC.

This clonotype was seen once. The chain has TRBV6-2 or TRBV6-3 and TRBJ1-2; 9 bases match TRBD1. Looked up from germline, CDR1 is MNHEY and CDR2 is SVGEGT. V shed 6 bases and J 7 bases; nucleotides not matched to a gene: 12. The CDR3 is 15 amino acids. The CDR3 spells CASRNLQGAERGYTF. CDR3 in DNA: TGTGCCAGCAGAAACCTACAGGGGGCGGAGCGTGGCTACACCTTC.

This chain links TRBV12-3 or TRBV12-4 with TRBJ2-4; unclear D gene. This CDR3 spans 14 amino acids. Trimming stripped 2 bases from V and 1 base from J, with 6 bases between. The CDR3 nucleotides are TGTGCCAGCAGTTTACAAGGGGCCAAAAACATTCAGTACTTC. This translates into CASSLQGAKNIQYF.

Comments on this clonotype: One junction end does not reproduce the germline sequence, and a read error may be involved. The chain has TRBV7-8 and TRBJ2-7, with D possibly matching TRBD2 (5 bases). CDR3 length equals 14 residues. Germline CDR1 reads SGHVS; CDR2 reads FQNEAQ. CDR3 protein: CASSLDFPSYEQYF. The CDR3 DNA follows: TGCGCCAGCAGCTTGGACTTCCCCTCCTACGAGCAGTACTTC.

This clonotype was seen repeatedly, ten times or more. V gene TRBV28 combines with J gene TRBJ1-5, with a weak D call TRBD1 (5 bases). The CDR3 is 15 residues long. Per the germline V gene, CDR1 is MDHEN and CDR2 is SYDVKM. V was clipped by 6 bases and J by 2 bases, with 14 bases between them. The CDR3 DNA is TGTGCCAGCAGCCATGAGGGGATGGGCAATCAGCCCCAGCATTTT. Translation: CASSHEGMGNQPQHF.

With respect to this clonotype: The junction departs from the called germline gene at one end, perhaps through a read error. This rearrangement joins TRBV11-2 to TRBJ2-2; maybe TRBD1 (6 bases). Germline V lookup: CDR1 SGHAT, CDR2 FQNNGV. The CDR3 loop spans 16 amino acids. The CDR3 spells CASSPRDKMNTGELCF. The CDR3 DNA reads TGTGCCAGCAGCCCACGGGACAAAATGAACACCGGGGAGCTGTGTTTT.

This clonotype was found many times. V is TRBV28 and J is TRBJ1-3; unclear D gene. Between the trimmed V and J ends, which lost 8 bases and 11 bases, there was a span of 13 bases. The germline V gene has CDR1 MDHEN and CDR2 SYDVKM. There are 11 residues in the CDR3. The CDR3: CASSGNGAIYF. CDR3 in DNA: TGTGCCAGCTCGGGTAATGGAGCCATATATTTT.

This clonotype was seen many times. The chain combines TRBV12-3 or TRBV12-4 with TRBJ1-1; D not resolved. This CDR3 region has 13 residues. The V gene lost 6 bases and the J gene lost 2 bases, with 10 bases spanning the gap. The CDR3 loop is CASRVQGNTEAFF. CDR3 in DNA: TGTGCCAGCAGGGTTCAAGGAAACACTGAAGCTTTCTTT.

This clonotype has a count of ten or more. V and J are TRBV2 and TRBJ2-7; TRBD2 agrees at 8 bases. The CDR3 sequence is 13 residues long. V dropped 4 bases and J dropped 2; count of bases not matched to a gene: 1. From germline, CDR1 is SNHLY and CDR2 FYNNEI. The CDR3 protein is CASSVGGAYEQYF. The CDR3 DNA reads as TGTGCCAGCAGTGTCGGGGGGGCCTACGAGCAGTACTTC.

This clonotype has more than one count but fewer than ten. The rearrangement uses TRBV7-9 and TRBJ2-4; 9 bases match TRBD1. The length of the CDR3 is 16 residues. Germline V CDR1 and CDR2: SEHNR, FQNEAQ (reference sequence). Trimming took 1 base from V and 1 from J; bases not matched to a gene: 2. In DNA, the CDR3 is TGTGCCAGCAGCTTAGGCGGACAGGGGGCCAAAAACATTCAGTACTTC. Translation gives CASSLGGQGAKNIQYF.